One sample yielded the 32 T cell receptor beta chains listed below, sequenced in a study of T-cell memory formation after mild COVID-19 (dated by TCRdb to about 2021). Preparation of the library involved 5' RACE. The run used an Illumina NovaSeq 6000. Using fastp at Q25 and MiXCR, TCRdb reprocessed the public reads and kept productive beta chains. Rows are unified per CDR3 protein, each entry keeping the most common DNA and genes. This sample lists roughly 400,000 distinct CDR3 sequences; roughly 18% were detected once. The ten largest account for around a fifth of the sample. Sequenced input: PBMCs or a T cell subset sorted from them (not recorded which). The receptors were sampled from a man younger than 30 who had mild COVID-19 (a few samples of this study predate the infection). The sample titles of this study are shuffled in the database, so cell type and time point are left out; the donor was told from shared clones.

The rearrangement links TRBV2 to TRBJ2-5, with 12 bases lining up with TRBD2. The V segment lost 7 bases and the J segment 7 bases; nucleotides outside the gene matches: 7. CDR1 is SNHLY, CDR2 FYNNEI, per germline. The CDR3 length is 14 residues. CDR3 in DNA: TGTGCCAGCAAGTTCTCTAGCGGGGGGGGGACCCAGTACTTC. This codes for CASKFSSGGGTQYF.

J is TRBJ2-5 and V is TRBV20-1; weak D call: TRBD1 (6 bases). Germline CDR1 reads DFQATT; CDR2 reads SNEGSKA (reference sequence). The length of the CDR3 is 13 residues. Trimming stripped 2 bases from V and 5 bases from J, with 12 bases between. CDR3 in DNA: TGCAGTGCTAGAACAGGGTCCGGGGAGACCCAGTACTTC. This encodes CSARTGSGETQYF.

The V and J genes are TRBV28 and TRBJ1-2, with a weak D call TRBD1 (6 bases). The CDR3 extends over 13 amino acids. V was clipped by 4 bases and J by 6 bases, with 12 bases between them. From germline, CDR1 is MDHEN and CDR2 SYDVKM. The CDR3 region has the DNA TGTGCCAGCAGTTCAGGGGTTGGTAATGGCTACACCTTC. Its translation is CASSSGVGNGYTF.

This clonotype was counted only a few times. The chain links TRBV5-4 to TRBJ2-6, with a tentative D call TRBD1 (5 bases). This CDR3 region has 14 residues. V shed 5 bases and J shed 4 bases, with 10 bases lying between them. Germline CDR1 is SGHNT and CDR2 is YYREEE (reference sequence). In nucleotides, the CDR3 is TGTGCCAGCAGGGCAGGGCCCGGGGCCAACGTCCTGACTTTC. As protein: CASRAGPGANVLTF.

This clonotype was seen more than once but under ten times. This rearrangement joins TRBV2 to TRBJ2-7; 7 nucleotides align to TRBD1. Germline-derived CDR1 and CDR2 are SNHLY and FYNNEI. V trimming: 4 bases; J trimming: 5 bases; junction bases outside the gene matches: 11. The CDR3 runs to 15 residues. The CDR3 loop is CASSGKGAGENEQYV. CDR3 bases: TGTGCCAGCAGTGGGAAGGGGGCAGGGGAGAACGAGCAGTACGTC.

The table lists this clonotype with a few counts. This sequence joins TRBV7-3 and TRBJ2-1; 7 positions agree with TRBD2. Germline CDR1 SGHTA, CDR2 FQGTGA. V shed 8 bases and J 7 bases; nucleotides not matched to a gene: 2. The length of the CDR3 is 11 residues. The CDR3 loop is CASPGGNEQFF. Here the CDR3 DNA reads TGTGCCAGCCCCGGGGGGAATGAGCAGTTCTTC.

The CDR3 DNA reads TGCGCCAGCAGCCAAGAAGGCAGCTCTAATTCACCCCTCCACTTT. Translated: CASSQEGSSNSPLHF. The gene calls are TRBV4-3 and TRBJ1-6, with D unclear. The V end lost 0 bases, the J end lost 6 bases, and 9 bases lay between the germline ends. The CDR3 totals 15 residues. Germline CDR1 and CDR2: LGHNA and YSLEER.

This sequence joins TRBV27 and TRBJ2-3; D possibly corresponds to TRBD2 (6 bases). Trimming took off 5 bases at V and 0 bases at J, with 12 bases between the two ends. The germline V gene has CDR1 MNHEY and CDR2 SMNVEV (reference sequence). The CDR3 has 15 amino acids. As DNA, the CDR3 is TGTGCCAGCAGTGCCCGACTAGGTAGCACAGATACGCAGTATTTT. It codes for CASSARLGSTDTQYF.

This clonotype has just a few counts. The chain employs TRBV28 and TRBJ1-4; the match to TRBD1 covers 7 bases. Trimming removed 5 bases from V and 0 bases from J; junction bases left unmatched: 3. CDR1 MDHEN and CDR2 SYDVKM come from the germline V gene. The CDR3 has 15 amino acids. CDR3 coding DNA: TGTGCCAGCAGTCCCGGACAGGCAACTAATGAAAAACTGTTTTTT. Translated, it gives CASSPGQATNEKLFF.

This clonotype was seen only a few times. The chain recombines TRBV7-2 with TRBJ1-5; D perhaps matches TRBD1 (5 bases). The V gene's germline CDR1 is SGHTA and CDR2 FQGNSA. This CDR3 contains 15 residues. V lost 5 bases and J 7 bases, leaving 18 bases between the germline ends. CDR3 nucleotide sequence: TGTGCCAGCAGCCTTCAGGGAGGGAGGGACCAGCCCCAGCATTTT. As protein: CASSLQGGRDQPQHF.

This clonotype was picked up a small number of times. The genes are TRBV11-2 and TRBJ1-1; no firm D call. The CDR3 is made up of 14 amino acids. Germline V gene sequence: CDR1 SGHAT, CDR2 FQNNGV. V shed 5 bases and J shed 5 bases, with 15 bases lying between them. The CDR3 loop reads CASSSHGTPTEAFF. CDR3 DNA sequence: TGTGCCAGCAGCAGCCACGGTACTCCTACTGAAGCTTTCTTT.

This sequence joins TRBV6-6 and TRBJ2-3, with 12 bases matching TRBD2. Germline V CDR1 and CDR2: MNHNY, SVGAGI (reference sequence). The CDR3 spans 15 residues. Germline trimming cut 6 bases from V and 4 bases from J; bases unmatched to any gene: 5. Written as DNA, the CDR3 is TGTGCCAGCAGATCGACTAGCGGGGGTTCAGATACGCAGTATTTT. This codes for CASRSTSGGSDTQYF.

As regards this clonotype: Just one base apart from a much larger clone, this may be a read error. The chain links TRBV5-6 to TRBJ2-5; TRBD2 might be the D (5 bases). V was trimmed by 3 bases and J by 2 bases, leaving 8 bases between them. Germline CDR1 SGHDT, CDR2 YYEEEE. The CDR3 sequence is 13 residues long. In DNA form, the CDR3 reads TGTGCCAGCAGCTCGGACTTGCAAGAGACCCAGTACTTC. Translation: CASSSDLQETQYF. Filled out from reference TRBV5-6 and TRBJ2-5, the complete variable domain reads DAGVTQSPTHLIKTRGQQVTLRCSPKSGHDTVSWYQQALGQGPQFIFQYYEEEERQRGNFPDRFSGHQFPNYSSELNVNALLLGDSALYLCASSSDLQETQYFGPGTRLLVL.

This clonotype was seen a few times. CDR3 nucleotide sequence: TGTGCCAGTTCGCGGAGATGGGGGCAGGAGGCTTTCTTT. Translating it yields CASSRRWGQEAFF. The chain has TRBV27 and TRBJ1-1; maybe TRBD1 (6 bases). The CDR3 sequence is 13 residues long. V was shortened by 9 bases and J by 11 bases, with 22 bases between the two germline ends. From germline, CDR1 is MNHEY and CDR2 SMNVEV (reference sequence).

This chain uses TRBV2 with TRBJ2-1; D possibly corresponds to TRBD1 (7 bases). CDR3 length equals 14 residues. Trimming stripped 5 bases from V and 7 bases from J, with 15 bases between. Per the germline V gene, CDR1 is SNHLY and CDR2 is FYNNEI. Written as DNA, the CDR3 is TGTGCCAGCAGTCCAGCGGGCAGGGGGAATGAGCAGTTCTTC. The encoded protein is CASSPAGRGNEQFF.

There are a few counts of this clonotype. This chain uses TRBV7-2 with TRBJ2-4; D is undetermined. Germline V gives CDR1 SGHTA, CDR2 FQGNSA. Trimming took 5 bases from V and 11 from J, leaving 16 bases between them. This CDR3 comprises 13 residues. The CDR3 nucleotides read TGTGCCAGCAGCCCGAATCTACCAAAGGTTCAGTACTTC. This gives the protein CASSPNLPKVQYF.

In this sample, this clonotype turned up many times. The chain uses TRBV29-1 and TRBJ2-5; unclear D gene. V lost 7 bases and J lost 0, with 9 bases in between. The CDR3 has 12 amino acids. CDR1 is SQVTM, CDR2 ANQGSEA, per germline. Here the CDR3 reads CSGGNYQETQYF. The CDR3 DNA reads TGCAGCGGTGGTAACTACCAAGAGACCCAGTACTTC. Full variable domain (remainder filled in from reference TRBV29-1 and TRBJ2-5): SAVISQKPSRDICQRGTSLTIQCQVDSQVTMMFWYRQQPGQSLTLIATANQGSEATYESGFVIDKFPISRPNLTFSTLTVSNMSPEDSSIYLCSGGNYQETQYFGPGTRLLVL.

This clonotype was seen many times. The chain carries TRBV7-2 and TRBJ2-1; 11 bases agree with TRBD1. The CDR3 runs 15 residues. In germline, CDR1 is SGHTA, CDR2 FQGNSA. Trimming cost V 5 bases and J 4 bases; bases outside gene matches: 4. CDR3 DNA: TGTGCCAGCAGCCCCCGGGACAGGGGGTACAATGAGCAGTTCTTC. Protein sequence: CASSPRDRGYNEQFF.

This sequence joins TRBV7-8 and TRBJ1-2, with D maybe TRBD1 (6 bases). V was clipped by 5 bases and J by 4 bases, with 17 bases between them. The CDR3 runs to 15 residues. In germline, CDR1 is SGHVS, CDR2 FQNEAQ. The CDR3 region has the DNA TGTGCCAGCAGCCCCCATCAGGGGACAACCTATGGCTACACCTTC. Translating it yields CASSPHQGTTYGYTF.

This clonotype was seen more than once but under ten times. V is TRBV11-1 and J is TRBJ2-1; D is possibly TRBD2 (5 bases). Germline V gives CDR1 SGHAT, CDR2 FQDESV (reference sequence). Trimming cost V 5 bases and J 4 bases, with 15 bases left between them. The CDR3 extends over 15 amino acids. Here the CDR3 reads CASSAPRDGYNEQFF. As DNA, the CDR3 is TGTGCCAGCAGCGCCCCCCGGGATGGTTACAATGAGCAGTTCTTC. The variable domain in full, with the rest retrieved from reference TRBV11-1 and TRBJ2-1, is EAEVAQSPRYKITEKSQAVAFWCDPISGHATLYWYRQILGQGPELLVQFQDESVVDDSQLPKDRFSAERLKGVDSTLKIQPAELGDSAMYLCASSAPRDGYNEQFFGPGTRLTVL.

Only a few counts were recorded for this clonotype. The J gene is TRBJ2-3, the V gene TRBV4-1; possible D gene TRBD2, 6 bases. The germline V gene has CDR1 MGHRA and CDR2 YSYEKL. The V end was cut by 1 base, the J end by 6 bases, with 17 bases between. CDR3 length equals 16 residues. CDR3 sequence: CASSQAVGGSWDTQYF. DNA for the CDR3: TGCGCCAGCAGCCAAGCCGTCGGGGGTTCATGGGATACGCAGTATTTT.

This clonotype was seen more than once but under ten times. V gene TRBV20-1 combines with J gene TRBJ2-5, with 14 nucleotides matching TRBD2. V lost 3 bases, J lost 3 bases, and 0 bases stayed unmatched. The CDR3 has 14 amino acids. CDR1 is DFQATT, CDR2 SNEGSKA, per germline (reference sequence). CDR3 bases: TGCAGTGCTAGGGGACTAGCGGGAGAAGAGACCCAGTACTTC. Translation gives CSARGLAGEETQYF.

This chain uses TRBV20-1 with TRBJ2-7; 7 bases map to TRBD2. The germline V gene encodes CDR1 DFQATT and CDR2 SNEGSKA (reference sequence). V dropped 6 bases and J dropped 0; count of bases not matched to a gene: 8. The CDR3 runs to 14 residues. The CDR3 DNA sequence: TGCAGTGCCTTGGGGGGGGGACTCTCCTACGAGCAGTACGTC. Translation: CSALGGGLSYEQYV.

This clonotype was picked up a small number of times. The chain recombines TRBV5-1 with TRBJ2-3, with 8 nucleotides matching TRBD1. The CDR3 has 16 amino acids. After removal of 4 bases from V and 2 bases from J, the junction contained 9 bases not matched to a gene. Germline assignment: CDR1 SGHRS and CDR2 YFSETQ. CDR3 loop: CASSNLQGENTDTQYF. CDR3 coding DNA: TGCGCCAGCAGCAACCTACAGGGGGAGAACACAGATACGCAGTATTTT.

This chain uses TRBV7-3 with TRBJ1-1, with 9 nucleotides matching TRBD1. CDR1 and CDR2 from the germline V gene are SGHTA and FQGTGA. This CDR3 has 14 amino acids. After removal of 4 bases from V and 4 bases from J, the junction contained 4 bases not matched to a gene. As DNA, the CDR3 is TGTGCCAGCAGCTCGGACAGGGGCAGCACTGAAGCTTTCTTT. Protein product: CASSSDRGSTEAFF.

The chain links TRBV27 to TRBJ1-1; possible D gene TRBD1, 5 bases. Trimming took 8 bases from V and 11 from J, leaving 18 bases between them. The germline CDR1 and CDR2 sequences are MNHEY and SMNVEV (reference sequence). CDR3 length equals 12 residues. Written as DNA, the CDR3 is TGTGCCAGCTCAAGGCCTGGGGGTGACGCTTTCTTT. This encodes CASSRPGGDAFF.

This clonotype appeared a few times. The V and J genes are TRBV29-1 and TRBJ2-7; D might be TRBD2 (7 bases). In germline, CDR1 is SQVTM, CDR2 ANQGSEA. V was clipped by 3 bases and J by 4 bases, with 22 bases between them. There are 16 residues in the CDR3. The CDR3 nucleotides are TGCAGCGTTGAGACTGGAGCGGGACAAAGCCAATACGAGCAGTACTTC. As protein: CSVETGAGQSQYEQYF.

In this sample, this clonotype turned up a few times. The chain is built from TRBV19 and TRBJ1-1, with D unresolved. The V gene lost 1 base and the J gene lost 0 bases, with 15 bases spanning the gap. The CDR3 totals 17 residues. The germline V gene encodes CDR1 LNHDA and CDR2 SQIVND (reference sequence). The CDR3 reads CASSIVGEAVLNTEAFF. CDR3 coding DNA: TGTGCCAGTAGTATAGTGGGCGAAGCGGTCCTGAACACTGAAGCTTTCTTT.

This chain links TRBV7-3 with TRBJ2-1; a possible D gene is TRBD2 (6 bases). The V gene's germline CDR1 is SGHTA and CDR2 FQGTGA. V lost 3 bases and J 3 bases, leaving 9 bases between the germline ends. This CDR3 has 14 amino acids. CDR3 nucleotides: TGTGCCAGCAGCTTCGGGACTGACTACAATGAGCAGTTCTTC. Residues: CASSFGTDYNEQFF. The complete variable domain, with remaining parts taken from reference TRBV7-3 and TRBJ2-1, reads GAGVSQTPSNKVTEKGKYVELRCDPISGHTALYWYRQSLGQGPEFLIYFQGTGAADDSGLPNDRFFAVRPEGSVSTLKIQRTERGDSAVYLCASSFGTDYNEQFFGPGTRLTVL.

V is TRBV7-2 and J is TRBJ2-5; weak D call: TRBD2 (5 bases). The germline gives CDR1 SGHTA, CDR2 FQGNSA. The CDR3 extends over 14 amino acids. The ends were cut back, 1 base at V and 5 bases at J, with 11 bases in the middle. The chain's CDR3 is CASSLVGLAETQYF. CDR3 bases: TGTGCCAGCAGCTTAGTAGGGCTAGCTGAGACCCAGTACTTC.

The rearrangement links TRBV10-3 to TRBJ2-2, with D perhaps TRBD1 or TRBD2 (5 bases each). CDR3 length: 14 residues. CDR1 and CDR2 (germline): ENHRY, SYGVKD. V dropped 3 bases and J dropped 4 bases, with 9 bases sitting between them. CDR3 in amino acids: CAISDSGRTGELFF. In nucleotides, the CDR3 is TGTGCCATCAGTGACTCGGGGCGCACCGGGGAGCTGTTTTTT.

The V gene is TRBV6-2 or TRBV6-3, the J gene TRBJ2-7; D is unclear. The CDR3 runs to 15 residues. Germline V CDR1 and CDR2: MNHEY, SVGEGT. V dropped 0 bases and J dropped 2 bases, with 11 bases sitting between them. For the CDR3, the DNA is TGTGCCAGCAGTTACTCAGGGCGCTGGACCTACGAGCAGTACTTC. Residues: CASSYSGRWTYEQYF.